The present T cell receptor (beta chain) was sequenced within a study of shared T cell receptors in the human thymus. Germline V lookup: CDR1 MGHDK, CDR2 SYGVNS. The CDR3 contains 12 residues. Trimming took 6 bases from V and 2 from J, leaving 8 bases between them. This table comes from immunoSEQ multiplex PCR, and its TCRdb copy is limited to in-frame clones, with some not included. Of about 400,000 clones listed, 95% were seen once; the top ten hold roughly 0.02%. This chain connects TRBV25-1 to TRBJ2-7; D unclear. The material sequenced was thymocytes. The receptor comes from a human donor. CDR3 nucleotides: TGTGCCAGCAGGGGTCCAACCTACGAGCAGTACTTC. This encodes CASRGPTYEQYF.